A selection of T cell receptor beta chains follows, all from one sample in a study of early T cells in non-severe SARS-CoV-2 infection. TCRdb fed the 5' RACE reads into MiXCR, producing one record per CDR3 protein. This table holds tens of thousands of distinct CDR3 sequences, roughly 6% found once. Source material: whole blood. These receptors were taken from an adult who was a healthcare worker with PCR-confirmed SARS-CoV-2 infection or an uninfected control (not recorded which). The CDR3 runs from the conserved cysteine through the conserved F or W. Fields, in order: clone size, D gene, J gene, V gene, CDR3 DNA, CDR3 protein. A D gene is named only where the DNA matches it firmly. The size field is filled for only some rows; it gives once, few, many or a size class.

-,TRBD1,TRBJ1-5,TRBV28,TGTGCCAGCAGACGACAGGGGCGGTATCAGCCCCAGCATTTT,CASRRQGRYQPQHF
many,-,TRBJ2-3,TRBV18,TGTGCCAGCTCACAACAAGCTAGCACAGATACGCAGTATTTT,CASSQQASTDTQYF
few,-,TRBJ2-2,TRBV6-2/TRBV6-3,TGTGCCAGCAGTTACATGGGGGCGGACGGGGAGCTGTTTTTT,CASSYMGADGELFF
-,-,TRBJ1-6,TRBV20-1,TGCAGTGCTGGCCTTTACATCGGTTCACCCCTCCACTTT,CSAGLYIGSPLHF
-,-,TRBJ1-4,TRBV6-6,TGTGCCAGCAGTCCGGGACACCTTAATGAAAAACTGTTTTTT,CASSPGHLNEKLFF
few,TRBD2,TRBJ2-7,TRBV14,TGTGCCAGCAGCTACGAAGCGGGAGGGCCTGTTGGGCAGTACTTC,CASSYEAGGPVGQYF
many,TRBD2,TRBJ2-1,TRBV3-1,TGTGCCAGCACCAAGTCCAAACTAGCGGGGGCATACAATGAGCAGTTCTTC,CASTKSKLAGAYNEQFF
-,-,TRBJ1-2,TRBV20-1,TGCAGTGCTAGCGCGGGGGCTAGTTTTGGCTACACCTTC,CSASAGASFGYTF
many,-,TRBJ2-5,TRBV20-1,TGCAGTGCTAGAGGTCCTGCCTTGGCTAACATTGGGACCCAGTACTTC,CSARGPALANIGTQYF
few,-,TRBJ1-3,TRBV27,TGTGCCAGCCGCTTGTCAGGGATGGGGACTGGAAACACCATATATTTT,CASRLSGMGTGNTIYF
-,-,TRBJ2-2,TRBV5-4,TGTGCCACCGAACAGGGATCCGGGGAGCTGTTTTTT,CATEQGSGELFF
-,-,TRBJ2-1,TRBV29-1,TGCAGCGTTGTGGTGGGAGTCGGTGAGCAGTTCTTC,CSVVVGVGEQFF
-,TRBD1,TRBJ2-3,TRBV7-9,TGTGCCAGCAGCTTCCAGGGGGCCAACACAGATACGCAGTATTTT,CASSFQGANTDTQYF
many,TRBD1,TRBJ1-5,TRBV30,TGTGCCTGGAGCGGACAGGGACTCAGTCCCCAGCATTTT,CAWSGQGLSPQHF
many,-,TRBJ2-1,TRBV11-2,TGTGCCAGCAGTTCCTGGGGGCTAGCGAGATCCAATGAGCAGTTCTTC,CASSSWGLARSNEQFF
many,-,TRBJ1-4,TRBV10-3,TGTGCCACCCAACATGATCCCGCTGAAAAACTGTTTTTT,CATQHDPAEKLFF
-,-,TRBJ1-1,TRBV7-2,TGTGCCAGCAGCTTTCAGGTTTACACTGAAGCTTTCTTT,CASSFQVYTEAFF
many,TRBD2,TRBJ2-1,TRBV29-1,TGCAGCGTTGAAGTAGCTAGCGGGGGGGCGGGATTGTCGCAGTTCTTC,CSVEVASGGAGLSQFF
few,-,TRBJ2-2,TRBV3-1,TGTGCCAGCAGCCAAGGGGCCAGAGGAATGAACACCGGGGAGCTGTTTTTT,CASSQGARGMNTGELFF
medium-sized,-,TRBJ2-1,TRBV9,TGTGCCAGCAGCCCAGGGGCTCTAAAGGCAGGTGAGCAGTTCTTC,CASSPGALKAGEQFF
few,TRBD2,TRBJ2-2,TRBV6-5,TGTGCCAGTTTCCCCCGGCGGGAGGGCGGGGAGCTGTTTTTT,CASFPRREGGELFF
many,-,TRBJ2-6,TRBV19,TGTGCCAGTAGTATAGGTGTACAGGGTGCCCTCGCTGGGGCCAACGTCCTGACTTTC,CASSIGVQGALAGANVLTF
many,TRBD1,TRBJ2-5,TRBV4-3,TGCGCCAGCAGCCTGGACAGGGTAGAGACCCAGTACTTC,CASSLDRVETQYF
many,TRBD2,TRBJ2-7,TRBV9,TGTGCCAGCAGCATACGACCCGCTAGCGGGGGCAACGAGCAGTACTTC,CASSIRPASGGNEQYF
many,-,TRBJ2-1,TRBV24-1,TGTGCCACCAGTGATATCAGGAGCTCCTACAATGAGCAGTTCTTC,CATSDIRSSYNEQFF
many,TRBD2,TRBJ2-5,TRBV6-5,TGTGCCAGCAGCCCTAAGCGGGGGTCGGGGGAGACCCAGTACTTC,CASSPKRGSGETQYF
many,-,TRBJ2-1,TRBV20-1,TGCAGTGCTAGAGATCAAGGCCATGAGCAGTTCTTC,CSARDQGHEQFF
-,-,TRBJ2-3,TRBV29-1,TGCAGCGTTTTCCTGCGGAATACGCAGTATTTT,CSVFLRNTQYF
many,-,TRBJ1-1,TRBV6-5,TGTGCCAGCAGTTACTCGACTCTGGGGACTGAAGCTTTCTTT,CASSYSTLGTEAFF
-,-,TRBJ2-3,TRBV7-9,TGTGCCAGCAGCCGAGAAAGTGGCGGAGTCACAGATACGCAGTATTTT,CASSRESGGVTDTQYF
few,TRBD2,TRBJ2-3,TRBV11-2,TGTGCCAGCAGCTTCTATGGGGGGGGCACAGATACGCAGTATTTT,CASSFYGGGTDTQYF
many,-,TRBJ1-1,TRBV20-1,TGCAGTGCTGCCTCATCTGGGGGGCGCGTTGCTTTCTTT,CSAASSGGRVAFF
few,TRBD1,TRBJ1-1,TRBV28,TGTGCCAGCAGTACCCCCTACGGACAGGGAAGTTTCACTGAAGCTTTCTTT,CASSTPYGQGSFTEAFF
-,-,TRBJ2-3,TRBV13,TGTGCCAGCACCGATTTCTGGGGGACAGATACGCAGTATTTT,CASTDFWGTDTQYF
many,TRBD1,TRBJ2-7,TRBV20-1,TGCAGTGCTGACCGGGACAGGAGCTCCTACGAGCAGTACTTC,CSADRDRSSYEQYF
-,-,TRBJ1-1,TRBV6-2/TRBV6-3,TGTGCCAGCAGATGGTTGCCGACAGCCACTGAAGCTTTCTTT,CASRWLPTATEAFF
few,TRBD2,TRBJ2-7,TRBV20-1,TGCAGTGCTCGGCCGGGGGGAACCTACGAGCAGTACTTC,CSARPGGTYEQYF
many,TRBD2,TRBJ2-7,TRBV5-6,TGTGCCAGCAGCTTGAGCGGGATCCTCTACGAGCAGTACTTC,CASSLSGILYEQYF
few,TRBD2,TRBJ2-5,TRBV2,TGTGCCAGCAGTACGTCCGGGAGGGCCCAAGAGACCCAGTACTTC,CASSTSGRAQETQYF
many,-,TRBJ1-5,TRBV5-6,TGTGCCAGCAGCTTATTCTCAGGGAGCCCTGGGCCCCAGCATTTT,CASSLFSGSPGPQHF
few,TRBD1,TRBJ2-1,TRBV20-1,TGCAGTGCTAGCCAGGACAGGGGTCGGGGTGAGCAGTTCTTC,CSASQDRGRGEQFF
few,-,TRBJ1-5,TRBV6-2/TRBV6-3,TGTGCCAGCACTAGAGGGGTGATTCAGCCCCAGCATTTT,CASTRGVIQPQHF
many,-,TRBJ1-5,TRBV2,TGTGCCAGCAGCTTCCCACTCGGGGGCAATCAGCCCCAGCATTTT,CASSFPLGGNQPQHF